Listed below are T cell receptor beta chains from one sample, sequenced in a study of CD4+ T cells in melanoma. Data came from immunoSEQ multiplex PCR; TCRdb stores just in-frame clones and leaves some out. The sample contains 140,000 or so clones, around 90% of which appear only once. The receptors were sampled from a human donor with melanoma. Both conserved end residues are part of each CDR3. The D gene is left open where the match is weak. Clone size is not always given. Where it is, it says once, few, many or a class for expanded clones.

>TRBD1|TRBV30|TRBJ2-7|NA
CAWTSPKRGPDYEQYF
TGTGCCTGGACGTCCCCGAAAAGGGGGCCAGACTACGAGCAGTACTTC
>NA|TRBV30|TRBJ2-5|NA
CAWSDRYRSYGETQYF
TGTGCCTGGAGCGACCGTTACAGATCCTATGGAGAGACCCAGTACTTC
>TRBD2|TRBV7-9|TRBJ2-1|NA
CASSLTTAYRGAYNEQFF
TGTGCCAGCAGCTTAACAACCGCTTACCGGGGGGCCTACAATGAGCAGTTCTTC
>NA|TRBV5-1|TRBJ2-7|NA
CASSDMYEQYF
TGCGCCAGCAGCGACATGTACGAGCAGTACTTC
>NA|TRBV7-2|TRBJ1-1|NA
CASSSGMVTEAFF
TGTGCCAGCAGCTCAGGGATGGTCACTGAAGCTTTCTTT
>NA|TRBV7-8|TRBJ2-3|few
CASSPAGGTDTQYF
TGTGCCAGCAGCCCGGCAGGGGGCACAGATACGCAGTATTTT
>NA|TRBV4-2|TRBJ2-1|NA
CASSRSGSTYNEQFF
TGTGCCAGCAGCCGAAGCGGTTCCACCTACAATGAGCAGTTCTTC
>NA|TRBV19|TRBJ2-5|few
CASSSHRQETQYF
TGTGCCAGTAGTTCTCACAGGCAAGAGACCCAGTACTTC
>NA|TRBV7-9|TRBJ1-4|once
CASSLSVQGEKLFF
TGTGCCAGCAGCCTGTCTGTCCAAGGGGAAAAACTGTTTTTT
>NA|TRBV19|TRBJ1-2|NA
CAEYGGDLRYGYTF
TGTGCCGAATACGGCGGGGACCTGCGCTATGGCTACACCTTC
>NA|TRBV30|TRBJ1-5|NA
CAWSDHRNSNQPQHF
TGTGCCTGGAGTGACCATAGAAATAGCAATCAGCCCCAGCATTTT
>TRBD1|TRBV7-9|TRBJ1-1|NA
CASSLIKTGANTEAFF
TGTGCCAGCAGCCTCATTAAGACAGGGGCAAACACTGAAGCTTTCTTT
>NA|TRBV6-5|TRBJ2-1|NA
CASSPIMGSYNEQFF
TGTGCCAGCAGTCCTATTATGGGCTCCTACAATGAGCAGTTCTTC
>NA|TRBV7-2|TRBJ2-2|NA
CASSLLGPNTGELFF
TGTGCCAGCAGCTTATTAGGACCCAACACCGGGGAGCTGTTTTTT
>NA|TRBV6-1|TRBJ2-5|once
CASSEAPWETQYF
TGTGCCAGCAGTGAAGCTCCGTGGGAGACCCAGTACTTC
>TRBD2|TRBV7-3|TRBJ2-3|NA
CASSLQAGGPSDTQYF
TGTGCCAGCAGCTTACAAGCGGGGGGGCCATCAGATACGCAGTATTTT
>NA|TRBV5-4|TRBJ2-3|NA
CASSTDSTDTQYF
TGTGCCAGCAGCACGGACAGCACAGATACGCAGTATTTT
>TRBD2|TRBV5-6|TRBJ2-3|NA
CASTATPRLAFTQYF
TGTGCCAGCACCGCAACCCCCAGACTAGCTTTTACGCAGTATTTT
>NA|TRBV19|TRBJ1-1|NA
CASSAPRETVNTEAFF
TGTGCCAGTAGTGCCCCCCGGGAAACCGTGAACACTGAAGCTTTCTTT
>NA|TRBV4-2|TRBJ1-1|few
CASSQDATGVDTEAFF
TGTGCCAGCAGCCAAGATGCCACAGGAGTCGACACTGAAGCTTTCTTT
>TRBD1|TRBV29-1|TRBJ1-3|NA
CSVGQDGGRNTIYF
TGCAGCGTAGGACAGGATGGGGGCAGAAACACCATATATTTT
>NA|TRBV2|TRBJ2-7|NA
CASRAGEGYEQYF
TGTGCCAGCAGGGCGGGTGAGGGCTACGAGCAGTACTTC
>NA|TRBV5-3|TRBJ2-2|NA
CARSLYRDRAPPGELFF
TGTGCCAGAAGCTTATACCGGGACCGAGCGCCACCCGGGGAGCTGTTTTTT
>NA|TRBV19|TRBJ2-5|NA
CASSFAGSQETQYF
TGTGCCAGTAGTTTCGCTGGTTCCCAAGAGACCCAGTACTTC
>TRBD1|TRBV30|TRBJ1-5|few
CAWSVYGTVSNQPQHF
TGTGCCTGGAGTGTATACGGGACAGTATCAAATCAGCCCCAGCATTTT
>TRBD1|TRBV5-1|TRBJ1-3|NA
CASTPGGNSGNTIYF
TGCGCCAGCACTCCAGGGGGGAACTCTGGAAACACCATATATTTT
>NA|TRBV27|TRBJ2-5|NA
CASSFRASQETQYF
TGTGCCAGCAGTTTTAGGGCCTCCCAAGAGACCCAGTACTTC
>NA|TRBV7-6|TRBJ2-1|NA
CASSSDGNNEQFF
TGTGCCAGCAGCTCGGACGGAAACAATGAGCAGTTCTTC
>NA|TRBV2|TRBJ1-4|NA
CASSEGHPNEKLFF
TGTGCCAGCAGTGAAGGTCATCCTAATGAAAAACTGTTTTTT
>TRBD2|TRBV7-9|TRBJ2-2|NA
CASSPRTSGGAGGELFF
TGTGCCAGCAGCCCTAGGACTAGCGGGGGGGCCGGCGGGGAGCTGTTTTTT
>NA|TRBV10-1|TRBJ2-2|NA
CASSAQVVGELFF
TGCGCCAGCAGCGCGCAGGTTGTCGGGGAGCTGTTTTTT
>NA|TRBV18|TRBJ2-7|NA
CASSVSEQQYF
TGTGCCAGCTCAGTATCTGAGCAGCAGTACTTC
>NA|TRBV6-5|TRBJ1-5|NA
CASSRDQTNQPQHF
TGTGCCAGCAGTAGGGATCAGACTAATCAGCCCCAGCATTTT
>NA|TRBV30|TRBJ1-1|few
CAWSRALGAFF
TGTGCCTGGAGTAGGGCCCTTGGAGCTTTCTTT
>NA|TRBV9|TRBJ1-3|NA
CASSVAGLGNTIYF
TGTGCCAGCAGCGTAGCCGGGTTAGGAAACACCATATATTTT
>TRBD1|TRBV11-2|TRBJ1-5|NA
CASSRGSTGGEIGNQPQHF
TGTGCCAGCAGCCGAGGGAGTACAGGGGGCGAGATCGGCAATCAGCCCCAGCATTTT
>TRBD2|TRBV7-8|TRBJ2-1|NA
CASSLGRGGNNEQFF
TGTGCCAGCAGCTTAGGGCGGGGGGGTAACAATGAGCAGTTCTTC
>NA|TRBV29-1|TRBJ1-1|NA
CSVGGKQNTEAFF
TGCAGCGTTGGCGGGAAACAGAACACTGAAGCTTTCTTT
>NA|TRBV4-1|TRBJ1-2|NA
CASSQDPQPNYGYTF
TGCGCCAGCAGCCAAGATCCCCAACCTAACTATGGCTACACCTTC
>TRBD1|TRBV5-1|TRBJ1-1|NA
CASSHPGQPNTEAFF
TGCGCCAGCAGCCATCCGGGACAGCCAAACACTGAAGCTTTCTTT
>NA|TRBV19|TRBJ1-4|NA
CASSPSARSTNEKLFF
TGTGCCAGTAGCCCCTCGGCCCGGTCAACTAATGAAAAACTGTTTTTT